This T cell receptor (beta chain) was retrieved from a study of T cell changes during pregnancy in multiple sclerosis. Sequenced by immunoSEQ multiplex PCR; TCRdb stores in-frame clones only, minus some. The table lists approximately 130,000 clones, less than 97% of them singletons. This receptor was taken from a female donor with multiple sclerosis, enrolled in a pregnancy study. Sequencing was performed on peripheral blood, taken after pregnancy.

CDR3 sequence: CASSPIGSREQYF. The CDR3 DNA sequence: TGTGCCAGCTCACCAATCGGGTCGAGAGAGCAGTACTTC. The chain links TRBV18 to TRBJ2-7; D gene ambiguous. The germline gives CDR1 KGHSH, CDR2 LQKENI. Trimming pared 2 bases from V and 7 bases from J, leaving 12 bases between. There are 13 residues in the CDR3.